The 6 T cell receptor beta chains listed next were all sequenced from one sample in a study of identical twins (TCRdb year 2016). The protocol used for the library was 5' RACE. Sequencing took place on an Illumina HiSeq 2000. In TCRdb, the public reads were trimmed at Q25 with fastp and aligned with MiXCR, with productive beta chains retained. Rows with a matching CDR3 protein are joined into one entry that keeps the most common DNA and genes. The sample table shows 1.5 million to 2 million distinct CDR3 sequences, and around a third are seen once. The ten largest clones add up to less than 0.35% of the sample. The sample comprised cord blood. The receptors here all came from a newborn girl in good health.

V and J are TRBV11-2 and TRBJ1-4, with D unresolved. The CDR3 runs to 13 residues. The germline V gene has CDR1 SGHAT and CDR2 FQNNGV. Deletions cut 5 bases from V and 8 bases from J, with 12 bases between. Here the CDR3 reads CASSPSQREKLFF. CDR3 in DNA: TGTGCCAGCAGCCCGAGCCAGCGAGAAAAACTGTTTTTT.

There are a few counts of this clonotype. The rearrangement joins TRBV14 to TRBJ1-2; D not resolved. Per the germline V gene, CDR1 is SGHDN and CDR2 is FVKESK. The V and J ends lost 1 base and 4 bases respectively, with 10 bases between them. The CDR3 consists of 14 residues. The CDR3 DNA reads TGTGCCAGCAGCCAAGGAAGATTATTCTATGGCTACACCTTC. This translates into CASSQGRLFYGYTF. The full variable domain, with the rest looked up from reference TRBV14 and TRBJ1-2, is EAGVTQFPSHSVIEKGQTVTLRCDPISGHDNLYWYRRVMGKEIKFLLHFVKESKQDESGMPNNRFLAERTGGTYSTLKVQPAELEDSGVYFCASSQGRLFYGYTFGSGTRLTVV.

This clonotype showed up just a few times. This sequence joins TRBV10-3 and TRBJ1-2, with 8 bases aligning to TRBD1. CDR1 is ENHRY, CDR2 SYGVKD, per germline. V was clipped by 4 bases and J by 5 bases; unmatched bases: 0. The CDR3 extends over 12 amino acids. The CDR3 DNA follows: TGTGCCATCAGTGGGGACAGGTATGGCTACACCTTC. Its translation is CAISGDRYGYTF.

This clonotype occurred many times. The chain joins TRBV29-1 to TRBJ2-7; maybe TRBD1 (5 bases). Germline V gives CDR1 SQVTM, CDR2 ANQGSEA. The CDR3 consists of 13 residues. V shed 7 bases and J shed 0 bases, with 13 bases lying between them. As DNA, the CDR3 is TGCAGCGCACGGACACCTGGCTCCTACGAGCAGTACTTC. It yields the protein CSARTPGSYEQYF.

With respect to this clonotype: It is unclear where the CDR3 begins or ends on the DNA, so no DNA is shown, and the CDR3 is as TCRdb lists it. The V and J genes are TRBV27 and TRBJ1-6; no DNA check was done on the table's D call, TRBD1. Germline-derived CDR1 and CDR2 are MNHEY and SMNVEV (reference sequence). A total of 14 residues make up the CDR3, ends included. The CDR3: CASSFLAGNSPLHF.

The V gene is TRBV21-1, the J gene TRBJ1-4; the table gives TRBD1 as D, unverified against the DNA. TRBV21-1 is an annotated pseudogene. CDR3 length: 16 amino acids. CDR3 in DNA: TGTGCCAGCAGCAAATATGTAGGGGCTAATAATGAAAAACTGTTTTTT. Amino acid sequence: CASSKYVGANNEKLFF.